Below, 21 T cell receptor beta chains from the same sample are listed, as sequenced in a study of human thymus T cells. Resected material from corrective heart surgery provided the thymus tissue analysed. Data came from immunoSEQ multiplex PCR; TCRdb stores just in-frame clones and leaves some out. The sample holds some 120,000 clones, around 94% seen once. Sequenced material: thymus tissue. These receptors were collected from a boy in the first two years of life with a congenital heart defect but otherwise immunologically healthy.

The chain combines TRBV28 with TRBJ1-2; TRBD1 might be the D (5 bases). V lost 2 bases and J 5 bases, leaving 18 bases between the germline ends. This CDR3 contains 16 residues. CDR1 and CDR2 (germline): MDHEN, SYDVKM. The CDR3 is CASSLRKPGETYGYTF. The DNA of the CDR3 is TGTGCCAGCAGTTTAAGGAAGCCGGGGGAAACTTATGGCTACACCTTC.

The chain combines TRBV2 with TRBJ2-4, with a tentative D call TRBD2 (7 bases). The CDR3 covers 18 residues. The V gene lost 2 bases and the J gene lost 0 bases, with 17 bases spanning the gap. Germline V CDR1 and CDR2: SNHLY, FYNNEI. The CDR3 DNA reads TGTGCCAGCAGTGAAACGGGGGGCCACCTTTTAGCCAAAAACATTCAGTACTTC. It is translated as CASSETGGHLLAKNIQYF.

This clone showed up just a few times. The V gene is TRBV7-2, the J gene TRBJ1-5; D remains ambiguous. Germline-derived CDR1 and CDR2 are SGHTA and FQGNSA. V lost 2 bases and J 1 base, leaving 6 bases between the germline ends. This CDR3 region has 14 residues. DNA of the CDR3: TGTGCCAGCAGCTTACTGTACAGCAATCAGCCCCAGCATTTT. It yields the protein CASSLLYSNQPQHF.

The rearrangement uses TRBV29-1 and TRBJ2-3; 9 bases line up with TRBD2. Germline V gives CDR1 SQVTM, CDR2 ANQGSEA. Trimming at V came to 0 bases and at J to 2 bases, leaving 15 bases not matched to a gene. The CDR3 runs 19 residues. CDR3 amino acids: CSVEEPGLADHQYTDTQYF. The DNA of the CDR3 is TGCAGCGTTGAAGAACCGGGACTAGCCGACCACCAATACACAGATACGCAGTATTTT.

This chain joins TRBV18 and TRBJ2-1; no clear D. Germline CDR1 and CDR2: KGHSH and LQKENI. Trimming removed 5 bases from V and 4 bases from J, with 6 bases in between. The CDR3 sequence is 12 residues long. The CDR3 loop is CASSLPYNEQFF. The CDR3 DNA sequence: TGTGCCAGCTCATTGCCTTACAATGAGCAGTTCTTC.

J is TRBJ2-5 and V is TRBV4-1; 10 bases line up with TRBD1. V gave up 2 bases and J gave up 3 bases; unmatched junction bases: 3. The CDR3 extends over 15 amino acids. Germline CDR1 reads MGHRA; CDR2 reads YSYEKL. In nucleotides, the CDR3 is TGCGCCAGCAGCCAACGACAGGGGGCAAAAGAGACCCAGTACTTC. Translated: CASSQRQGAKETQYF.

The chain recombines TRBV6-5 with TRBJ2-7; 7 bases map to TRBD1. CDR1 MNHEY and CDR2 SVGAGI come from the germline V gene. J was trimmed by 0 bases and V by 7 bases; bases with no gene match: 9. CDR3 length: 15 amino acids. The CDR3 spells CASTSHRDSSYEQYF. As DNA, the CDR3 is TGTGCCAGCACCTCACACCGGGACAGCTCCTACGAGCAGTACTTC.

The genes are TRBV6-5 and TRBJ1-1; no clear D gene. CDR3 size: 14 residues. Germline values: CDR1 MNHEY, CDR2 SVGAGI. The V and J ends lost 5 bases and 3 bases respectively, with 13 bases between them. The CDR3 sequence: CASSRSHEDTEAFF. DNA of the CDR3: TGTGCCAGCAGTCGCTCCCATGAGGACACTGAAGCTTTCTTT.

V is TRBV5-1 and J is TRBJ1-1; D gene unclear. V was clipped by 4 bases and J by 3 bases, with 7 bases between them. The germline V gene has CDR1 SGHRS and CDR2 YFSETQ. The CDR3 totals 12 residues. In DNA, the CDR3 is TGCGCCAGCAGCGACGAGGACACTGAAGCTTTCTTT. Amino acids: CASSDEDTEAFF.

This chain links TRBV7-8 with TRBJ1-1; a possible D gene is TRBD1 (6 bases). V was cut by 1 base and J by 1 base, with 16 bases left in between. CDR1 is SGHVS and CDR2 is FQNEAQ in the germline V gene. The length of the CDR3 is 17 residues. CDR3 nucleotide sequence: TGTGCCAGCAGCTTAGGAACCGGGGGGCAGGGGAACACTGAAGCTTTCTTT. Translating it yields CASSLGTGGQGNTEAFF.

This chain joins TRBV2 and TRBJ2-1, with D uncertain. The CDR3 extends over 12 amino acids. Per the germline V gene, CDR1 is SNHLY and CDR2 is FYNNEI. V lost 3 bases, J lost 6 bases, and 6 bases lay in between. The CDR3 region is CASSEHPNEQFF. The CDR3 nucleotides are TGTGCCAGCAGTGAGCACCCCAATGAGCAGTTCTTC.

The chain uses TRBV7-9 and TRBJ2-7; perhaps TRBD1 as D (6 bases). From germline, CDR1 is SEHNR and CDR2 FQNEAQ (reference sequence). This CDR3 spans 15 amino acids. V lost 2 bases and J lost 3, with 14 bases in between. The CDR3 nucleotides read TGTGCCAGCAGCTTATTCCTAGGACAGCACTACGAGCAGTACTTC. It yields the protein CASSLFLGQHYEQYF.

Worth noting for this clone: The junction and the germline gene differ at one end; a read error may be behind it. J is TRBJ2-3 and V is TRBV30; 8 positions match TRBD1. The CDR3 consists of 18 residues. Germline CDR1 reads GTSNPN; CDR2 reads SVGIG (reference sequence). Here the CDR3 reads CARSDRDRPSFSTDTQYF. CDR3 DNA sequence: TGTGCCCGGAGTGACCGGGACAGGCCCTCCTTTAGCACAGATACGCAGTATTTT.

The rearrangement uses TRBV29-1 and TRBJ2-7; unclear D gene. Trimming shortened V by 3 bases and J by 4 bases, and 7 bases separated the two germline ends. The V gene's germline CDR1 is SQVTM and CDR2 ANQGSEA. The CDR3 sequence is 11 residues long. CDR3 in amino acids: CSVEGDYEQYF. CDR3 coding DNA: TGCAGCGTTGAGGGTGATTACGAGCAGTACTTC.

This sequence joins TRBV7-6 and TRBJ2-3; D remains unclear. V was trimmed by 5 bases and J by 1 base, leaving 4 bases between them. The CDR3 totals 12 residues. CDR1 and CDR2 (germline): SGHVS, FNYEAQ. The CDR3 coding sequence is TGTGCCAGCAGCCGCCGCACAGATACGCAGTATTTT. Translated: CASSRRTDTQYF. Full variable domain (missing parts from reference TRBV7-6 and TRBJ2-3): GAGVSQSPRYKVTKRGQDVALRCDPISGHVSLYWYRQALGQGPEFLTYFNYEAQQDKSGLPNDRFSAERPEGSISTLTIQRTEQRDSAMYRCASSRRTDTQYFGPGTRLTVL.

The gene calls are TRBV10-2 and TRBJ1-1; 12 bases line up with TRBD1. The V gene's germline CDR1 is WSHSY and CDR2 SAAADI. The CDR3 is made up of 15 amino acids. The V segment lost 5 bases and the J segment 6 bases; nucleotides outside the gene matches: 7. The DNA for the CDR3 is TGCGCCAGCAGTTTACGGGACAGGGGGCCGCCTGAAGCTTTCTTT. It encodes CASSLRDRGPPEAFF.

V usage is TRBV2 and J usage is TRBJ1-2; 8 positions match TRBD1. The junction had 5 bases not matched to a gene; V was cut back by 6 bases and J by 8 bases. Germline V gene sequence: CDR1 SNHLY, CDR2 FYNNEI. This CDR3 is 12 amino acids long. CDR3 protein: CASRGTGEGYTF. CDR3 sequence (DNA): TGTGCCAGCAGGGGGACAGGTGAGGGCTACACCTTC.

This clone has a single count. This chain connects TRBV7-2 to TRBJ1-5, with TRBD1 identical over 7 bases. The J segment lost 5 bases and the V segment lost 3 bases, leaving 7 bases of the junction unmatched. Germline V lookup: CDR1 SGHTA, CDR2 FQGNSA. The CDR3 covers 15 residues. CDR3 nucleotide sequence: TGTGCCAGCAGCTTCGGCCCCAGGGGGGATCAGCCCCAGCATTTT. Its translation: CASSFGPRGDQPQHF.

This rearrangement joins TRBV6-6 to TRBJ1-6; D may be TRBD1 (5 bases). With 5 bases removed from V and 7 bases from J, the gap between germline ends came to 18 bases. This CDR3 has 16 residues. Germline CDR1 MNHNY, CDR2 SVGAGI (reference sequence). The CDR3 sequence is CASSTPLTGGNSPLHF. CDR3 coding DNA: TGTGCCAGCAGTACGCCTTTAACAGGAGGAAATTCACCCCTCCACTTT.

This chain connects TRBV11-2 to TRBJ2-5, with TRBD2 as a possible D gene (7 bases). V was clipped by 7 bases and J by 4 bases, with 19 bases between them. CDR1 is SGHAT and CDR2 is FQNNGV in the germline V gene. The CDR3 spans 15 residues. The DNA of the CDR3 is TGTGCCAGCAAAACCCCCGGGGGGCCAGGAGAGACCCAGTACTTC. It yields the protein CASKTPGGPGETQYF.

The chain has TRBV25-1 and TRBJ2-1; a possible D gene is TRBD1 (5 bases). CDR1 and CDR2 (germline): MGHDK, SYGVNS. The V and J ends lost 4 bases and 9 bases respectively, with 19 bases between them. The CDR3 loop spans 15 amino acids. Written as DNA, the CDR3 is TGTGCCAGCAGTGTGGAGCTGGGGCCCCATAGTGAGCAGTTCTTC. As protein: CASSVELGPHSEQFF.